The next 21 T cell receptor beta chains were all read from a single sample in a study of Ad26.COV2.S vaccination and SARS-CoV-2 variants. This sample's treatment: 15 to 20 received Ad26.COV2.S at low or high dose, single or two shots; a few received placebo; per-sample allocation not given. Samples analyzed were those drawn on day 63 after the first vaccine or placebo injection. Repertoires were generated with immunoSEQ multiplex PCR, while TCRdb's copy carries only in-frame clones and drops some. The top ten clones hold about 1.7% of a sample with under 500,000 clones, roughly 90% of them seen once. The starting material was peripheral blood, obtained in a trial of Ad26.COV2.S vaccine versus placebo. The source of these receptors is a person between 18 and 65 years old who received the Ad26.COV2.S COVID-19 vaccine or a placebo.

This sequence joins TRBV27 and TRBJ2-7; 11 bases fit TRBD1. CDR3 length equals 14 residues. The V and J ends lost 6 bases and 4 bases, in that order; junction bases with no gene match: 5. Germline V gives CDR1 MNHEY, CDR2 SMNVEV (reference sequence). CDR3 protein: CASRRTGGGYEQYF. The CDR3, as DNA: TGTGCCAGCAGGCGGACAGGGGGCGGTTACGAGCAGTACTTC.

This chain's CDR3 is CASSPTGDTSFFTEAFF. In DNA, the CDR3 is TGCGCCAGCAGCCCGACAGGGGACACTTCTTTTTTCACTGAAGCTTTCTTT. The gene calls are TRBV4-3 and TRBJ1-1, with TRBD1 matching over 8 bases. V lost 4 bases and J lost 4; bases outside the gene matches: 14. The CDR3 is 17 residues long. The germline CDR1 and CDR2 sequences are LGHNA and YSLEER.

The chain employs TRBV9 and TRBJ1-2; D gene unclear. V dropped 3 bases and J dropped 3 bases, with 12 bases sitting between them. Germline V gene sequence: CDR1 SGDLS, CDR2 YYNGEE. This CDR3 has 14 amino acids. The chain's CDR3 is CASSGQGLYYGYTF. The DNA for the CDR3 is TGTGCCAGCAGCGGCCAAGGGCTGTACTATGGCTACACCTTC.

J is TRBJ2-7 and V is TRBV23-1; D may correspond to TRBD1 or TRBD2 (5 bases each). TRBV23-1 is an ORF for which the function is uncertain. The V and J ends lost 2 bases and 3 bases respectively, with 14 bases between them. The CDR3 is made up of 15 amino acids. The CDR3 region has the DNA TGCGCCAGCAGTCAAAACCGGGGCGTTTTCTACGAGCAGTACTTC. As protein: CASSQNRGVFYEQYF.

In this sample, this clone turned up a few times. The CDR3 protein is CSIADRGEKLFF. The CDR3 nucleotides are TGCAGCATAGCGGACAGGGGCGAAAAACTGTTTTTT. The rearrangement uses TRBV29-1 and TRBJ1-4, with 9 bases aligning to TRBD1. In germline, CDR1 is SQVTM, CDR2 ANQGSEA. CDR3 length equals 12 residues. The V gene end was trimmed by 8 bases and the J gene end by 8 bases; junction bases not matched to a gene: 6. The full variable domain, its missing parts supplied by reference TRBV29-1 and TRBJ1-4, is SAVISQKPSRDICQRGTSLTIQCQVDSQVTMMFWYRQQPGQSLTLIATANQGSEATYESGFVIDKFPISRPNLTFSTLTVSNMSPEDSSIYLCSIADRGEKLFFGSGTQLSVL.

CDR3 nucleotide sequence: TGTGCCATCAGTGAGTCGAGGGTAGCCAGCCGAAATACCTACGAGCAGTACTTC. It codes for CAISESRVASRNTYEQYF. J is TRBJ2-7 and V is TRBV10-3, with D maybe TRBD2 (5 bases). Germline V gene data show CDR1 as ENHRY and CDR2 as SYGVKD. Trimming shortened V by 0 bases and J by 2 bases, and 20 bases separated the two germline ends. This CDR3 spans 18 amino acids.

This chain's CDR3 is CSVEDRKGPGEQYF. CDR3 nucleotides: TGCAGCGTTGAAGATCGCAAGGGGCCGGGGGAGCAGTACTTC. The chain uses TRBV29-1 and TRBJ2-7, with D possibly being TRBD1 or TRBD2 (5 bases each). V lost 0 bases to trimming and J lost 7 bases, with 16 bases between them. The CDR3 sequence is 14 residues long. CDR1 SQVTM and CDR2 ANQGSEA come from the germline V gene.

This sequence joins TRBV5-1 and TRBJ2-2, with D perhaps TRBD2 (5 bases). The CDR3 loop spans 16 amino acids. V was clipped by 3 bases and J by 4 bases, with 16 bases between them. Looked up from germline, CDR1 is SGHRS and CDR2 is YFSETQ. In DNA form, the CDR3 reads TGCGCCAGCAGCTATTGGGGTATGGGGAGCACCGGGGAGCTGTTTTTT. Residues: CASSYWGMGSTGELFF.

This clone appeared once. This chain links TRBV7-9 with TRBJ2-2; 10 bases match TRBD2. Germline trimming cut 5 bases from V and 0 bases from J; bases unmatched to any gene: 9. CDR1 is SEHNR, CDR2 FQNEAQ, per germline (reference sequence). This CDR3 contains 18 residues. CDR3 nucleotide sequence: TGTGCCAGCAGCCCGATTACTAGCGGGGACTCGAACACCGGGGAGCTGTTTTTT. Its protein product is CASSPITSGDSNTGELFF.

The rearrangement uses TRBV7-9 and TRBJ2-6; D is ambiguous. The CDR3 consists of 15 residues. V was trimmed by 1 base and J by 0 bases, leaving 4 bases between them. CDR1 SEHNR and CDR2 FQNEAQ come from the germline V gene (reference sequence). DNA for the CDR3: TGTGCCAGCAGCTTAGGTAGCTCTGGGGCCAACGTCCTGACTTTC. It specifies CASSLGSSGANVLTF.

The chain employs TRBV7-9 and TRBJ1-1; TRBD1 is a possible D gene (6 bases). The CDR3 consists of 17 residues. CDR1 is SEHNR and CDR2 is FQNEAQ in the germline V gene (reference sequence). The V and J ends lost 4 bases and 2 bases respectively, with 20 bases between them. Written as DNA, the CDR3 is TGTGCCAGCAGCTCCCTCCCCCTCAGGGGCGTAAACACTGAAGCTTTCTTT. Translating gives CASSSLPLRGVNTEAFF.

V is TRBV19 and J is TRBJ2-5; tentatively, D is TRBD2 (6 bases). Trimming shortened V by 5 bases and J by 5 bases, and 15 bases separated the two germline ends. Germline V gene data show CDR1 as LNHDA and CDR2 as SQIVND (reference sequence). CDR3 length: 14 residues. The DNA for the CDR3 is TGTGCCAGTAGTGTTCTCGGCGGAGGGGAGACCCAGTACTTC. Protein: CASSVLGGGETQYF.

J is TRBJ2-3 and V is TRBV4-3, with a possible D match to TRBD2 (5 bases). The CDR3 covers 17 residues. Deletions cut 2 bases from V and 0 bases from J, with 15 bases between. Germline CDR1 and CDR2: LGHNA and YSLEER. The CDR3 DNA reads TGCGCCAGCAGCCAATCTGGAGGTTTTCGTAGCACAGATACGCAGTATTTT. This codes for CASSQSGGFRSTDTQYF.

The J gene is TRBJ1-1, the V gene TRBV5-1; D perhaps matches TRBD1 (5 bases). Germline loops: CDR1 SGHRS, CDR2 YFSETQ. The CDR3 covers 16 residues. The ends were cut back, 0 bases at V and 2 bases at J, with 14 bases in the middle. CDR3 sequence reads: CASSLDPGRSNTEAFF. The CDR3 DNA is TGCGCCAGCAGCTTGGACCCGGGACGGAGTAACACTGAAGCTTTCTTT.

The chain couples TRBV19 to TRBJ2-6, with D hard to call. This CDR3 has 17 residues. Between the trimmed V and J ends, which lost 6 bases and 0 bases, there was a span of 15 bases. Per the germline V gene, CDR1 is LNHDA and CDR2 is SQIVND (reference sequence). CDR3 coding DNA: TGTGCCAGTAGGAGAGAGGTTTGGAGCTCTGGGGCCAACGTCCTGACTTTC. Its protein product is CASRREVWSSGANVLTF.

The rearrangement links TRBV4-2 to TRBJ1-2; 11 bases fit TRBD1. CDR3 size: 15 residues. Germline V CDR1 and CDR2: LGHNA, YNFKEQ. Trimming cost V 1 base and J 3 bases; bases outside gene matches: 1. CDR3 sequence reads: CASSQGTGGYYGYTF. The CDR3 bases are TGTGCCAGCAGCCAAGGGACAGGGGGCTACTATGGCTACACCTTC.

This chain connects TRBV9 to TRBJ2-3; D possibly matches TRBD1 or TRBD2 (6 bases each). CDR1 SGDLS and CDR2 YYNGEE come from the germline V gene. Deletions cut 0 bases from V and 5 bases from J, with 19 bases between. This CDR3 comprises 17 residues. Written as DNA, the CDR3 is TGTGCCAGCAGCGTAGATCGGTTTGGGGGGCGTAAAGATACGCAGTATTTT. This gives the protein CASSVDRFGGRKDTQYF.

This chain joins TRBV21-1 and TRBJ2-5; TRBD2 was called by the table and not checked on the DNA. TRBV21-1 is an annotated pseudogene. The CDR3 totals 20 residues. CDR3 nucleotide sequence: TGTGCCAGCGAAAAAACCCCACTAGCGGGACGGTCCGAGTACCAAGAGACCCAGTACTTC. This translates into CASEKTPLAGRSEYQETQYF.

The chain recombines TRBV5-4 with TRBJ2-7; D tentatively reads TRBD1 or TRBD2 (5 bases each). The CDR3 loop spans 14 amino acids. Germline lookup yields CDR1 SGHNT and CDR2 YYREEE (reference sequence). V gave up 2 bases and J gave up 6 bases, with 15 bases separating them. CDR3 sequence reads: CASSFPGAISEQYF. Written as DNA, the CDR3 is TGTGCCAGCAGCTTCCCCGGGGCTATTAGCGAGCAGTACTTC.

The chain uses TRBV4-3 and TRBJ1-5; D remains ambiguous. CDR1 is LGHNA and CDR2 is YSLEER in the germline V gene. The CDR3 runs to 16 residues. Trimming took off 0 bases at V and 2 bases at J, with 11 bases between the two ends. The DNA of the CDR3 is TGCGCCAGCAGCCAAGATCGAGGATATGGCAATCAGCCCCAGCATTTT. The encoded protein is CASSQDRGYGNQPQHF.

This chain uses TRBV12-3 or TRBV12-4 with TRBJ2-2; 9 positions match TRBD2. The CDR3 is made up of 13 amino acids. V lost 10 bases, J lost 4 bases, and 4 bases stayed unmatched. This chain's CDR3 is CATGGGVTGELFF. Written as DNA, the CDR3 is TGTGCCACAGGCGGGGGGGTCACCGGGGAGCTGTTTTTT.